This T cell receptor beta chain is from a study of blood T cell repertoires in COVID-19. About the research overall: Acute and convalescent COVID-19 specimens originated in the United States, Italy and Spain. In each case, the material was cDNA or gDNA derived from T cells, B-cell-depleted T cells, or PBMCs.

Original data processing: Estimated nucleated cell counts came from reference gene primer amplification. The table came from immunoSEQ multiplex PCR; TCRdb's copy has only in-frame clones and leaves some out. V, J and clone size were drawn from that table, and D and trimming were deduced from the DNA. The sample records 150,000 to 200,000 clones, more than 75% being singletons. Germline V gene sequence: CDR1 SGHDT, CDR2 YYEEEE. Trimming at V came to 4 bases and at J to 7 bases, leaving 15 bases not matched to a gene. The CDR3 contains 17 residues. The sequenced material came from peripheral blood. The clonotype originates from a woman in her late teens or twenties who had recovered from COVID-19. This chain uses TRBV5-6 with TRBJ1-4; 8 nucleotides match TRBD1. CDR3 in amino acids: CASSKMTGAKPTEKLFF. The CDR3 coding sequence is TGTGCCAGCAGCAAGATGACAGGGGCAAAACCAACTGAAAAACTGTTTTTT.